Listed here is a single T cell receptor (beta chain). The V end was cut by 6 bases, the J end by 0 bases, with 10 bases between. The CDR3 is 14 residues long. Germline CDR1 SGHRS, CDR2 YFSETQ. TCRdb re-called the RT-PCR reads through MiXCR, storing one row per CDR3 protein. The table shows approximately 88,000 distinct CDR3 sequences, with about 5% occurring only once. The data derive from a study of patients and donors after allogeneic stem cell transplantation. The specimen was blood, either unsorted or a sorted T cell fraction (not recorded which). This receptor was identified in a human donor who was either an allogeneic HSCT recipient or a stem cell or donor lymphocyte infusion donor (not recorded which). It is not recorded whose cells these are; they may come from a transplant donor. The gene calls are TRBV5-1 and TRBJ2-1; D gene ambiguous. The CDR3 reads CASTQESSYNEQFF. The CDR3 region has the DNA TGCGCCAGCACCCAGGAGAGCTCCTACAATGAGCAGTTCTTC.